The source of this T cell receptor (beta chain) is a study of STAT3 mutations in large granular lymphocyte leukemia. The assay was immunoSEQ multiplex PCR, and TCRdb's table has in-frame clones only and misses some. The sample shows about 15,000 clones, about nine tenths of them seen only once. This clone came up once. Its antigen remains unknown. Whole-study results and caveats: In T-cell large granular lymphocyte leukemia, about half of patients showed multiple immunodominant subclonotypes.

The germline gives CDR1 LNHNV, CDR2 YYDKDF (reference sequence). Trimming shortened V by 5 bases and J by 5 bases, and 9 bases separated the two germline ends. CDR3 size: 12 residues. The specimen sequenced was peripheral blood mononuclear cells. The gene calls are TRBV15 and TRBJ2-5, with D possibly TRBD2 on 6 matching bases. This clonotype was sampled from a woman in her forties or fifties with T-cell large granular lymphocyte leukemia. Some clones in this sample may be carry-over from other donors' samples. DNA for the CDR3: TGTGCCACCAGCCGTAGCGGCGAGACCCAGTACTTC. As protein: CATSRSGETQYF.